This TCR beta chain was found in a study of graft-versus-host responses after intestinal transplantation. V lost 3 bases and J lost 5, with 16 bases in between. This CDR3 contains 16 residues. The germline gives CDR1 LNHDA, CDR2 SQIVND (reference sequence). The protocol was immunoSEQ multiplex PCR, while the TCRdb copy is restricted to in-frame clones and leaves out a portion. Of roughly 120,000 clones in the sample, over 85% were seen once. Remarks on this clone: Its target is not known.

Notes on the study in general: Early post-transplant HvG declines were associated with peak circulating GvH clone levels.

The TCR originated in a human donor who received an intestinal transplant. The material sequenced was unstimulated CD4+ T cells sorted from spleen or lymph node cells, taken before intestinal transplant. The chain recombines TRBV19 with TRBJ2-2, with D unresolved. CDR3 region: CASSMAAVHRTGELFF. DNA of the CDR3: TGTGCCAGTAGTATGGCCGCTGTTCACAGAACCGGGGAGCTGTTTTTT.